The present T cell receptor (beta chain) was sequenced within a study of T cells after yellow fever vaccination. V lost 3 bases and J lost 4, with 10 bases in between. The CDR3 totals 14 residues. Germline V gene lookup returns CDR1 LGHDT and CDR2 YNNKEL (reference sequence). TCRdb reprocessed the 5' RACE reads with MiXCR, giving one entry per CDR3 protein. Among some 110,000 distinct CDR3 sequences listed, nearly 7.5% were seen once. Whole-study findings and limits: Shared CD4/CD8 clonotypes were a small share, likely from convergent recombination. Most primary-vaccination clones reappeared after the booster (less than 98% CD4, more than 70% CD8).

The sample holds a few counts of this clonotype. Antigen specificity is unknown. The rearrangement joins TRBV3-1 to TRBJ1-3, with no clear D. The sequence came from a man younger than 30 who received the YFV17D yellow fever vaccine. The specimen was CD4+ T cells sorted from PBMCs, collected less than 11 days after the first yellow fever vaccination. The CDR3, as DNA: TGTGCCAGCAGCCAGGCGGCAGAAGGAAACACCATATATTTT. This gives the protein CASSQAAEGNTIYF.